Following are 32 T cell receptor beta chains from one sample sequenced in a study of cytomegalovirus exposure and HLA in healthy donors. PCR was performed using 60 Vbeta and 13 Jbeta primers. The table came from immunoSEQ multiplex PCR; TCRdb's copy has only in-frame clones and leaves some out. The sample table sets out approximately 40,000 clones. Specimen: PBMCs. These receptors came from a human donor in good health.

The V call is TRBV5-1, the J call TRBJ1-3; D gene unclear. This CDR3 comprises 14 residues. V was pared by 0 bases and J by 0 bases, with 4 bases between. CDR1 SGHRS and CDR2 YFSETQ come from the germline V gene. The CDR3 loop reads CASSLGSSGNTIYF. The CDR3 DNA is TGCGCCAGCAGCTTGGGGAGCTCTGGAAACACCATATATTTT.

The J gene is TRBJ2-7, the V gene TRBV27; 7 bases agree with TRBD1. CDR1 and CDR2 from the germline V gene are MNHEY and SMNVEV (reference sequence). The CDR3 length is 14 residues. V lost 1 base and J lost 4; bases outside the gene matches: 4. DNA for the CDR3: TGTGCCAGCAGTTTATTTGGGGACAGTTACGAGCAGTACTTC. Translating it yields CASSLFGDSYEQYF.

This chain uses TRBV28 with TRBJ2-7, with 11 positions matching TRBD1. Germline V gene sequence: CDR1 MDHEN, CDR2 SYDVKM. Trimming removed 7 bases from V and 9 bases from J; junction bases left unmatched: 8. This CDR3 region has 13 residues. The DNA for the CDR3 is TGTGCCAGCAATCCCGGGACAGGGGGTAGGCAGTACTTC. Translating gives CASNPGTGGRQYF.

The CDR3 spells CASSEAGTARNSPLHF. In DNA, the CDR3 is TGTGCCAGCAGCGAAGCCGGGACAGCGAGAAATTCACCCCTCCACTTT. The chain combines TRBV9 with TRBJ1-6; 7 bases map to TRBD1. Germline values: CDR1 SGDLS, CDR2 YYNGEE. J gave up 7 bases and V 3 bases, and 10 bases lay outside the gene matches. This CDR3 is built from 16 residues.

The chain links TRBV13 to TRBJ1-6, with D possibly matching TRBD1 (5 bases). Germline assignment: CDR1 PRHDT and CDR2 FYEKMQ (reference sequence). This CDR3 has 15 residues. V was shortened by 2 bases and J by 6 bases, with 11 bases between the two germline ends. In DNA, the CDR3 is TGTGCCAGCAGCTTACGGGGGGTTTTTAATTCACCCCTCCACTTT. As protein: CASSLRGVFNSPLHF.

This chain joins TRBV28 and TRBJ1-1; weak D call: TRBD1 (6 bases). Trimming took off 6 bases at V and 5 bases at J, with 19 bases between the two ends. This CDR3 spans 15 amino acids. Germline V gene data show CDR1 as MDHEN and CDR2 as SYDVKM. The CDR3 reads CASSRGHQGSTEAFF. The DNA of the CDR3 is TGTGCCAGCAGCCGGGGACATCAAGGATCGACTGAAGCTTTCTTT.

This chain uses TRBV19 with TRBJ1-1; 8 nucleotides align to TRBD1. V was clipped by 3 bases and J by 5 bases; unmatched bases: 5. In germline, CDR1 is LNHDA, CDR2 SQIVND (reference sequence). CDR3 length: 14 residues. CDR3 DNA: TGTGCCAGTAGTATCGATGGACAGGGTACTGAAGCTTTCTTT. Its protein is CASSIDGQGTEAFF.

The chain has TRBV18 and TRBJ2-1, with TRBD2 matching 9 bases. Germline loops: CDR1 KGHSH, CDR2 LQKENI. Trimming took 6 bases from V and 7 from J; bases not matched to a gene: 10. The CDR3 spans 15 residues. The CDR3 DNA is TGTGCCAGCTCGGACATAGCGGGGGCATGGAATGAGCAGTTCTTC. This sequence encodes CASSDIAGAWNEQFF.

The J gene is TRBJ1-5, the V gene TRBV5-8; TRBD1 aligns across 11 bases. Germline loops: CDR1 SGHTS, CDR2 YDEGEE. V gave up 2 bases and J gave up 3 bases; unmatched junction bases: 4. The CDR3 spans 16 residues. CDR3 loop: CASSLGTGGFNQPQHF. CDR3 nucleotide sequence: TGTGCCAGCAGCTTAGGGACAGGGGGATTCAATCAGCCCCAGCATTTT.

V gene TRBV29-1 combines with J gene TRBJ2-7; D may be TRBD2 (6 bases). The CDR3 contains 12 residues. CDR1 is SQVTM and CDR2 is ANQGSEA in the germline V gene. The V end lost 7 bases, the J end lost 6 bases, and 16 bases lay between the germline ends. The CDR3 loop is CSGGLRGAEQYF. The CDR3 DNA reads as TGCAGCGGGGGACTCCGAGGGGCCGAGCAGTACTTC.

CDR3 nucleotide sequence: TGTGCCTGGAGGAGTATCGCGGGGGGTCGGGAAAAACTGTTTTTT. Translation: CAWRSIAGGREKLFF. The J gene is TRBJ1-4, the V gene TRBV30, with a possible D match to TRBD1 (5 bases). The CDR3 consists of 15 residues. V was shortened by 3 bases and J by 8 bases, with 19 bases between the two germline ends. Germline CDR1 is GTSNPN and CDR2 is SVGIG (reference sequence).

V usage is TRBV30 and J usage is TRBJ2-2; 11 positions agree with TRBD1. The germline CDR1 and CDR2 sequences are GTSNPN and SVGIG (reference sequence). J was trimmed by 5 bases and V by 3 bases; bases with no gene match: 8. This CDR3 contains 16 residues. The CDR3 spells CAWSPLGTGGTGELFF. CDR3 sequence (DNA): TGTGCCTGGAGCCCCTTGGGGACAGGGGGTACCGGGGAGCTGTTTTTT.

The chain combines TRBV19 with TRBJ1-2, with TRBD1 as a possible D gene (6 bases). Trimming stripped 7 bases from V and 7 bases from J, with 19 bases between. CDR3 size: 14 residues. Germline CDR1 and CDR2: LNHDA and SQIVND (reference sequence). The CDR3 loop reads CASTTIQGKRGYTF. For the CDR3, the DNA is TGTGCCAGTACAACAATCCAGGGGAAGCGTGGCTACACCTTC.

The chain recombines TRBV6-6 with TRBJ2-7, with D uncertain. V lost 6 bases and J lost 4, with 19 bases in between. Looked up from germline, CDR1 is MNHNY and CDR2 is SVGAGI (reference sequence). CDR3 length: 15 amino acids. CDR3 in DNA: TGTGCCAGCAGCCGCGAGGCTGGCTGGCGTTACGAGCAGTACTTC. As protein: CASSREAGWRYEQYF.

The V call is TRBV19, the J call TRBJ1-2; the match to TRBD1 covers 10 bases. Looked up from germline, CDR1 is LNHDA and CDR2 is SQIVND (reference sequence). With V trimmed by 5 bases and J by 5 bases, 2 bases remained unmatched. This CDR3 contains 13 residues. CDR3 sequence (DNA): TGTGCCAGTAGTGGGACAGGGGCTTATGGCTACACCTTC. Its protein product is CASSGTGAYGYTF.

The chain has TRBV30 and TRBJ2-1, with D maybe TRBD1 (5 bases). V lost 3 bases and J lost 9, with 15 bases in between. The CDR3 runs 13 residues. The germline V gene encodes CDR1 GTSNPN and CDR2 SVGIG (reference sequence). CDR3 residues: CAWSKPGLGEQFF. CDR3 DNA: TGTGCCTGGAGCAAACCAGGGTTGGGTGAGCAGTTCTTC.

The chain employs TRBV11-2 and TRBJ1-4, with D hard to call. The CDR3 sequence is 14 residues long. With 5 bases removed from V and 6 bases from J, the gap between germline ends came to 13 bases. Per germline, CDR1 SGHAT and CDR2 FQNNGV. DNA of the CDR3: TGTGCCAGCAGCGGTTTTACAGTTGATGAAAAACTGTTTTTT. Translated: CASSGFTVDEKLFF.

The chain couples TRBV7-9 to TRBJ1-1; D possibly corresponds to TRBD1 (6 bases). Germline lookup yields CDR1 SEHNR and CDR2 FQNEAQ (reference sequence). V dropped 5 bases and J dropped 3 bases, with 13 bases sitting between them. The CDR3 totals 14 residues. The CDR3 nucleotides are TGTGCCAGCAGCAGGTTTGGGGGCGACACTGAAGCTTTCTTT. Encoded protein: CASSRFGGDTEAFF.

The CDR3 coding sequence is TGTGCCTGGAGTACCACCCGACAGGGGCTAACTGAAGCTTTCTTT. It yields the protein CAWSTTRQGLTEAFF. The rearrangement uses TRBV30 and TRBJ1-1; TRBD1 matches at 8 bases. CDR1 is GTSNPN and CDR2 is SVGIG in the germline V gene (reference sequence). CDR3 length: 15 residues. Trimming took 2 bases from V and 5 from J; bases not matched to a gene: 10.

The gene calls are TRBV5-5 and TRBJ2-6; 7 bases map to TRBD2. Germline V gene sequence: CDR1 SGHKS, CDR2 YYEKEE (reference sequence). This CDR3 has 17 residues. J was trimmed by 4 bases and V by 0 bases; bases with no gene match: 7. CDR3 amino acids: CASSLGGGSEGANVLTF. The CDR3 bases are TGTGCCAGCAGCTTGGGGGGGGGTTCAGAAGGGGCCAACGTCCTGACTTTC. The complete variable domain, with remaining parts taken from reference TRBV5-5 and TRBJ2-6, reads DAGVTQSPTHLIKTRGQQVTLRCSPISGHKSVSWYQQVLGQGPQFIFQYYEKEERGRGNFPDRFSARQFPNYSSELNVNALLLGDSALYLCASSLGGGSEGANVLTFGAGSRLTVL.

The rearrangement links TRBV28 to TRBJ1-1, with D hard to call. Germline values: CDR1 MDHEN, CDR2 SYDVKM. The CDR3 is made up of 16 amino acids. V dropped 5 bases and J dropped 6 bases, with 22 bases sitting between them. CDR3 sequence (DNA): TGTGCCAGCAGTCCCCCTGGAGGCAGGAATTATGCTGAAGCTTTCTTT. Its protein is CASSPPGGRNYAEAFF.

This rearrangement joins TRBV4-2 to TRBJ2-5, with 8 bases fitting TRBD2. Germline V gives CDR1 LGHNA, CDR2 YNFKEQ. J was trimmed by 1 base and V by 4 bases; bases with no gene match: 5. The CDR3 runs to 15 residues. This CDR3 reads CASSLKRGPQETQYF. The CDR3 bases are TGTGCCAGCAGCCTCAAGCGGGGGCCCCAAGAGACCCAGTACTTC.

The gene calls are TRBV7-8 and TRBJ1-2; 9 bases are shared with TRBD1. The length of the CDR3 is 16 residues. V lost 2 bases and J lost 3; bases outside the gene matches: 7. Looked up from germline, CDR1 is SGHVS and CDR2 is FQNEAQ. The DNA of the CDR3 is TGTGCCAGCAGCTTAAACCGGGACAGGGTTGACTATGGCTACACCTTC. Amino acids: CASSLNRDRVDYGYTF.

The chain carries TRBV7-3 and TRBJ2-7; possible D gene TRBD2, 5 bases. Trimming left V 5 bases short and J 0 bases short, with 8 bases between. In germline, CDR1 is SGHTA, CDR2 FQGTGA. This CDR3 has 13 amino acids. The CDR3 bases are TGTGCCAGCAGCCTCAGCGGCTCCTACGAGCAGTACTTC. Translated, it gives CASSLSGSYEQYF.

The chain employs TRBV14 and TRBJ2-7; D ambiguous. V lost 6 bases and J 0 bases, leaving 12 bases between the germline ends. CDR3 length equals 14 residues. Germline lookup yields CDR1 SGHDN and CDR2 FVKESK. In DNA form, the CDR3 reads TGTGCCAGCAGTCAACAGTTATCCTCCTACGAGCAGTACTTC. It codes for CASSQQLSSYEQYF.

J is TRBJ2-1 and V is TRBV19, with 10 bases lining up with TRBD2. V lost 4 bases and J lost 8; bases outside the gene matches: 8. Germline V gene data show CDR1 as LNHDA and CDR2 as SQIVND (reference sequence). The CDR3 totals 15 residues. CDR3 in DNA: TGTGCCAGTAGTAGCCTCAGCGGGGGGGCTGATGAGCAGTTCTTC. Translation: CASSSLSGGADEQFF.

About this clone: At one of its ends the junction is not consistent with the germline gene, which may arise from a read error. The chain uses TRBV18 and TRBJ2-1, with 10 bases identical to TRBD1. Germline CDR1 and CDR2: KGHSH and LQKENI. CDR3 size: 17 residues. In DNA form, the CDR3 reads TGTGCCAGCTCACCACCCCGGGACAGGGGCTCCGACAATGAGCAGTTCTTC. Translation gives CASSPPRDRGSDNEQFF.

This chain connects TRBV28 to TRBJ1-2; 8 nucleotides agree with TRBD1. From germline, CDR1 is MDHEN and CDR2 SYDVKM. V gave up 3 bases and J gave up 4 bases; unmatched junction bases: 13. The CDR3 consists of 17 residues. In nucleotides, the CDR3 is TGTGCCAGCAGTTTCATCTTAGACGGGGACAGGTTCTATGGCTACACCTTC. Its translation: CASSFILDGDRFYGYTF.

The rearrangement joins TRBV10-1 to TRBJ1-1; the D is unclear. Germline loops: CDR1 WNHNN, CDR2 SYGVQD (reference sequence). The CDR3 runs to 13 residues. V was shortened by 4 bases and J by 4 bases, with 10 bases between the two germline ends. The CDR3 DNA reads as TGCGCCAGCAGTGCGGGGTCTGGCACTGAAGCTTTCTTT. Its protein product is CASSAGSGTEAFF.

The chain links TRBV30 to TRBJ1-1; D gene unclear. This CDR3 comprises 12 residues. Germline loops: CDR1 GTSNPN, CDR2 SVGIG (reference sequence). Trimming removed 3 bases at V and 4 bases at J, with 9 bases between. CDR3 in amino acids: CAWRREATEAFF. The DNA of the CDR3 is TGTGCCTGGAGAAGGGAGGCCACTGAAGCTTTCTTT.

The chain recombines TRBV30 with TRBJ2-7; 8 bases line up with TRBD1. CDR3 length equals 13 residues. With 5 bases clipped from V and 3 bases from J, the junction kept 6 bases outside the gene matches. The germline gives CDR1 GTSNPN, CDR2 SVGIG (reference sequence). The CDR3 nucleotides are TGTGCCTGGGCGGACAGGGTCTACTACGAGCAGTACTTC. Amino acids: CAWADRVYYEQYF.

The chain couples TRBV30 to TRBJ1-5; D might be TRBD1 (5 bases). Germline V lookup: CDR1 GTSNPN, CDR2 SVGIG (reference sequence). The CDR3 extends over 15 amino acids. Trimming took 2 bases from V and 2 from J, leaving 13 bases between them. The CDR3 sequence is CAWSFREGGNQPQHF. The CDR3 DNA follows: TGTGCCTGGAGTTTCAGGGAAGGAGGCAATCAGCCCCAGCATTTT.